These 16 T cell receptor beta chains originate from one sample sequenced in a study of cytomegalovirus exposure and HLA in healthy donors. The PCR ran on 60 Vbeta and 13 Jbeta primers. This table comes from immunoSEQ multiplex PCR, and its TCRdb copy is limited to in-frame clones, with some not included. This table has 200,000 or so clones, roughly 80% appearing once. The specimen sequenced was PBMCs. The receptors stem from a boy aged 5-17 years in good health and CMV-seronegative.

A remark on this clone: Other DNA sequences of this sample code for an identical CDR3. V and J are TRBV9 and TRBJ1-2, with D unresolved. Germline-derived CDR1 and CDR2 are SGDLS and YYNGEE. With 0 bases removed from V and 4 bases from J, the gap between germline ends came to 7 bases. CDR3 length: 13 amino acids. The CDR3 reads CASSVEGAYGYTF. In DNA, the CDR3 is TGTGCCAGCAGCGTAGAGGGAGCCTATGGCTACACCTTC.

The chain couples TRBV5-1 to TRBJ2-2; tentative D call: TRBD2 (6 bases). The CDR3 length is 16 residues. Trimming shortened V by 4 bases and J by 5 bases, and 18 bases separated the two germline ends. Germline V lookup: CDR1 SGHRS, CDR2 YFSETQ. CDR3 residues: CASSHPRAGRTGELFF. CDR3 nucleotides: TGCGCCAGCAGCCATCCGAGGGCGGGACGGACCGGGGAGCTGTTTTTT.

This clone showed up just a few times. The chain has TRBV9 and TRBJ1-6; D perhaps matches TRBD1 (6 bases). V was cut by 7 bases and J by 5 bases, with 13 bases left in between. Germline-derived CDR1 and CDR2 are SGDLS and YYNGEE. CDR3 size: 14 residues. The DNA for the CDR3 is TGTGCCAGCGCACAGGGCAAAAATAATTCACCCCTCCACTTT. Its translation: CASAQGKNNSPLHF.

The rearrangement uses TRBV5-6 and TRBJ2-7, with no clear D. The CDR3 is made up of 16 amino acids. V lost 4 bases and J 3 bases, leaving 20 bases between the germline ends. Germline V gene data show CDR1 as SGHDT and CDR2 as YYEEEE. Here the CDR3 DNA reads TGTGCCAGCAGCCCTTCTCTTGCAGGCGTAGTCTACGAGCAGTACTTC. This codes for CASSPSLAGVVYEQYF.

This clone was seen a handful of times. Compared with germline, one end of the junction differs, possibly owing to a read error. The V and J genes are TRBV5-4 and TRBJ1-1, with D possibly TRBD1 on 6 matching bases. The CDR3 sequence is 17 residues long. The V gene's germline CDR1 is SGHNT and CDR2 YYREEE (reference sequence). CDR3 amino acids: CASGLRNRAEGNTEAFF. CDR3 nucleotide sequence: TGTGCCAGCGGCTTAAGGAACAGGGCGGAAGGGAACACTGAAGCTTTCTTT.

V and J are TRBV6-6 and TRBJ2-7; 7 bases are shared with TRBD1. CDR3 length: 13 residues. CDR1 is MNHNY and CDR2 is SVGAGI in the germline V gene (reference sequence). V shed 6 bases, J shed 4 bases, and the junction held 6 bases outside the gene matches. The CDR3 DNA sequence: TGTGCCAGCAGCCCGACAGGGCCGTACGAGCAGTACTTC. Encoded protein: CASSPTGPYEQYF.

The table lists this clone with a count of one. J is TRBJ2-7 and V is TRBV28; TRBD2 matches at 8 bases. In germline, CDR1 is MDHEN, CDR2 SYDVKM. The J segment lost 2 bases and the V segment lost 6 bases, leaving 3 bases of the junction unmatched. This CDR3 is 13 amino acids long. The CDR3, as DNA: TGTGCCAGCAGCCGTAGCGGGACCTACGAGCAGTACTTC. This translates into CASSRSGTYEQYF.

The chain has TRBV6-5 and TRBJ1-1; 7 nucleotides match TRBD1. This CDR3 is 14 amino acids long. V shed 2 bases and J 7 bases; nucleotides not matched to a gene: 7. Germline values: CDR1 MNHEY, CDR2 SVGAGI. Written as DNA, the CDR3 is TGTGCCAGCAGTTACAGGCAGGGGACAGTTGAAGCTTTCTTT. Encoded protein: CASSYRQGTVEAFF.

The gene calls are TRBV27 and TRBJ1-5; 7 bases are shared with TRBD1. Per germline, CDR1 MNHEY and CDR2 SMNVEV (reference sequence). The CDR3 contains 14 residues. Unmatched junction bases numbered 1, after V lost 0 bases and J lost 5 bases. CDR3 region: CASSLSTGDQPQHF. In nucleotides, the CDR3 is TGTGCCAGCAGTTTATCTACAGGGGATCAGCCCCAGCATTTT.

The rearrangement joins TRBV30 to TRBJ2-7; TRBD1 aligns across 7 bases. Germline V CDR1 and CDR2: GTSNPN, SVGIG (reference sequence). The CDR3 is made up of 12 amino acids. The J segment lost 5 bases and the V segment lost 5 bases, leaving 6 bases of the junction unmatched. CDR3 nucleotides: TGTGCCTGGGAGACAGGGACCCACGAGCAGTACTTC. Protein sequence: CAWETGTHEQYF.

The V call is TRBV30, the J call TRBJ2-6; 7 nucleotides align to TRBD1. CDR1 is GTSNPN and CDR2 is SVGIG in the germline V gene (reference sequence). With V trimmed by 7 bases and J by 1 base, 16 bases remained unmatched. The CDR3 length is 18 residues. The CDR3 DNA is TGTGCCTCGAATCGGCTACAGGGGTTGGGATCTGGGGCCAACGTCCTGACTTTC. Its protein product is CASNRLQGLGSGANVLTF. Full variable domain (rest looked up from reference TRBV30 and TRBJ2-6): SQTIHQWPATLVQPVGSPLSLECTVEGTSNPNLYWYRQAAGRGLQLLFYSVGIGQISSEVPQNLSASRPQDRQFILSSKKLLLSDSGFYLCASNRLQGLGSGANVLTFGAGSRLTVL.

The V gene is TRBV4-3, the J gene TRBJ1-3; D remains ambiguous. The V end lost 0 bases, the J end lost 2 bases, and 5 bases lay between the germline ends. CDR3 size: 14 residues. Germline loops: CDR1 LGHNA, CDR2 YSLEER. The CDR3 DNA follows: TGCGCCAGCAGCCAAGACTACCCTGGAAACACCATATATTTT. Translating gives CASSQDYPGNTIYF.

The chain employs TRBV2 and TRBJ2-5, with 8 nucleotides matching TRBD2. Unmatched junction bases numbered 14, after V lost 2 bases and J lost 6 bases. The CDR3 covers 17 residues. Germline loops: CDR1 SNHLY, CDR2 FYNNEI. The CDR3 spells CASSETRKAGGYKTQYF. In DNA form, the CDR3 reads TGTGCCAGCAGTGAAACTCGAAAGGCGGGAGGCTATAAGACCCAGTACTTC.

The chain carries TRBV28 and TRBJ1-3, with a tentative D call TRBD1 (5 bases). This CDR3 spans 14 amino acids. The V and J ends lost 4 bases and 3 bases respectively, with 10 bases between them. The germline V gene encodes CDR1 MDHEN and CDR2 SYDVKM. CDR3 sequence: CASSYGTLGNTIYF. The CDR3 nucleotides read TGTGCCAGCAGTTACGGGACTCTTGGAAACACCATATATTTT.

This clone was picked up one time. V gene TRBV7-8 combines with J gene TRBJ2-1; unclear D gene. CDR1 and CDR2 (germline): SGHVS, FQNEAQ. Trimming shortened V by 3 bases and J by 8 bases, and 8 bases separated the two germline ends. This CDR3 is built from 12 residues. The CDR3 DNA reads as TGTGCCAGCAGCTTCGTGACTTATGAGCAGTTCTTC. Its translation is CASSFVTYEQFF.

The rearrangement links TRBV12-2 to TRBJ2-6; the D call in the table, TRBD2, was not verified against the DNA. TRBV12-2 is a known pseudogene. There are 15 residues in the CDR3. The CDR3 spells CASPNIGVGANVLTF. In DNA, the CDR3 is TGTGCAAGTCCCAATATCGGAGTTGGGGCCAACGTCCTGACTTTC.